These 14 T cell receptor beta chains were sequenced from one sample in a study of blood T cell repertoires in COVID-19. Measured with immunoSEQ multiplex PCR; TCRdb has only the in-frame clones, and not every one. Seen here are some 500,000 clones, 88% observed once, and the top ten hold 1.5% to 2%. The sequencing sample was made of PBMCs or T cells enriched from blood (not recorded which). Receptors originate from a woman between 40 and 55 years old who had recovered from COVID-19.

The chain uses TRBV29-1 and TRBJ2-7; TRBD1 might be the D (6 bases). Per germline, CDR1 SQVTM and CDR2 ANQGSEA. Between the trimmed V and J ends, which lost 3 bases and 3 bases, there was a span of 15 bases. The CDR3 totals 14 residues. CDR3 sequence (DNA): TGCAGCGTTGAGTTGGGGCAGGGGAACTACGAGCAGTACTTC. Translating gives CSVELGQGNYEQYF.

CDR3 sequence (DNA): TGTGCCAGCAGTTTAGCTAACATCGATACGCAGTATTTT. This codes for CASSLANIDTQYF. The chain recombines TRBV12-3 or TRBV12-4 with TRBJ2-3; D ambiguous. CDR3 length: 13 amino acids. The germline V and J ends were trimmed by 0 bases and 6 bases, with 7 bases remaining between them.

The chain recombines TRBV19 with TRBJ1-6, with a possible D match to TRBD1 (6 bases). The V and J ends lost 2 bases and 7 bases respectively, with 15 bases between them. Germline-derived CDR1 and CDR2 are LNHDA and SQIVND (reference sequence). CDR3 length equals 16 residues. The chain's CDR3 is CASSIQGFNMNSPLHF. The CDR3 DNA reads as TGTGCCAGTAGTATACAGGGGTTTAATATGAATTCACCCCTCCACTTT.

The rearrangement links TRBV15 to TRBJ1-2, with D tentatively TRBD1 (6 bases). Between the trimmed V and J ends, which lost 3 bases and 4 bases, there was a span of 12 bases. The CDR3 extends over 14 amino acids. Germline assignment: CDR1 LNHNV and CDR2 YYDKDF (reference sequence). CDR3 loop: CATSRGRDTYGYTF. In DNA, the CDR3 is TGTGCCACCAGCAGGGGAAGGGACACCTATGGCTACACCTTC.

The chain links TRBV13 to TRBJ1-2; TRBD1 aligns across 11 bases. V lost 4 bases to trimming and J lost 3 bases; unmatched junction nucleotides: 16. This CDR3 contains 19 residues. Germline loops: CDR1 PRHDT, CDR2 FYEKMQ (reference sequence). The CDR3 here is CASSSKIVGQGDFYYGYTF. The CDR3 DNA sequence: TGTGCCAGCAGCTCCAAAATAGTGGGACAGGGGGACTTTTACTATGGCTACACCTTC.

A single count supports this clone. The chain is built from TRBV30 and TRBJ2-7, with 13 nucleotides matching TRBD2. The CDR3 spans 17 residues. The junction had 13 bases not matched to a gene; V was cut back by 1 base and J by 7 bases. Germline V gene data show CDR1 as GTSNPN and CDR2 as SVGIG (reference sequence). The CDR3 loop is CAWSATWTSGGPTEQYF. The CDR3 DNA reads TGTGCCTGGAGTGCAACCTGGACTAGCGGGGGCCCGACGGAGCAGTACTTC.

This CDR3 reads CASSLEGGTSGSSYNEQFF. In nucleotides, the CDR3 is TGTGCCAGCAGCTTAGAGGGCGGGACTAGCGGGAGCTCCTACAATGAGCAGTTCTTC. The rearrangement links TRBV13 to TRBJ2-1; 14 nucleotides align to TRBD2. This CDR3 has 19 residues. CDR1 and CDR2 from the germline V gene are PRHDT and FYEKMQ (reference sequence). J was trimmed by 0 bases and V by 1 base; bases with no gene match: 5.

The chain is built from TRBV19 and TRBJ1-1, with D possibly being TRBD1 (5 bases). This CDR3 contains 14 residues. Trimming stripped 6 bases from V and 0 bases from J, with 11 bases between. CDR1 and CDR2 (germline): LNHDA, SQIVND (reference sequence). This CDR3 is CASSDSLMNTEAFF. In nucleotides, the CDR3 is TGTGCCAGTAGCGACAGTCTTATGAACACTGAAGCTTTCTTT.

The V call is TRBV7-2, the J call TRBJ1-4; 9 bases are shared with TRBD1. The V gene end was trimmed by 5 bases and the J gene end by 1 base; junction bases not matched to a gene: 5. This CDR3 has 16 residues. CDR1 SGHTA and CDR2 FQGNSA come from the germline V gene. Written as DNA, the CDR3 is TGTGCCAGCAGCCCTGGACAGGGGAGAACTAATGAAAAACTGTTTTTT. Protein sequence: CASSPGQGRTNEKLFF.

This clone has just a few counts. The rearrangement joins TRBV11-3 to TRBJ2-2, with 7 bases aligning to TRBD2. This CDR3 is 13 amino acids long. In germline, CDR1 is SGHNT, CDR2 YENEEA. Trimming removed 5 bases from V and 8 bases from J; junction bases left unmatched: 5. CDR3 region: CASSPWTRGELFF. As DNA, the CDR3 is TGTGCCAGCAGCCCCTGGACTAGAGGGGAGCTGTTTTTT.

This sequence joins TRBV7-9 and TRBJ2-2; D gene uncertain. CDR1 SEHNR and CDR2 FQNEAQ come from the germline V gene (reference sequence). With 2 bases removed from V and 2 bases from J, the gap between germline ends came to 12 bases. The CDR3 covers 16 residues. CDR3 nucleotides: TGTGCCAGCAGCTTAACCCTATTCCCCAACACCGGGGAGCTGTTTTTT. Amino acids: CASSLTLFPNTGELFF.

The chain is built from TRBV11-3 and TRBJ1-2; 9 bases agree with TRBD1. The CDR3 length is 16 residues. Germline CDR1 SGHNT, CDR2 YENEEA. J was trimmed by 3 bases and V by 1 base; bases with no gene match: 6. CDR3 sequence reads: CASSLGPRQGDYGYTF. DNA of the CDR3: TGTGCCAGCAGCTTAGGCCCCCGACAGGGGGACTATGGCTACACCTTC.

The chain combines TRBV4-3 with TRBJ2-7; TRBD1 is a possible D gene (5 bases). The V gene lost 3 bases and the J gene lost 0 bases, with 12 bases spanning the gap. This CDR3 comprises 15 residues. Looked up from germline, CDR1 is LGHNA and CDR2 is YSLEER. Here the CDR3 DNA reads TGCGCCAGCAGCCAGGGGCCACGAAACTCCTACGAGCAGTACTTC. Protein: CASSQGPRNSYEQYF.

The chain joins TRBV6-5 to TRBJ2-7, with D perhaps TRBD1 (6 bases). V shed 0 bases and J shed 5 bases, with 14 bases lying between them. The CDR3 has 15 residues. Germline lookup yields CDR1 MNHEY and CDR2 SVGAGI. The CDR3 coding sequence is TGTGCCAGCAGTTACTCTTTAGGGCAGGGGCACGAGCAGTACTTC. Amino acids: CASSYSLGQGHEQYF.